The present TCR beta chain was sequenced within a study of T-cell memory formation after mild COVID-19. The wider study: TCR clusters were largely donor specific. The study's findings and limits: Pre-infection memory already had some responding clones, implying cross-reactive memory joined.

This CDR3 has 16 residues. The germline V gene encodes CDR1 SGHRS and CDR2 YFSETQ. Germline trimming cut 0 bases from V and 1 base from J; bases unmatched to any gene: 3. As to this clonotype: Its antigen is currently unknown.

Constant-segment primers and 5'RACE yielded cDNA libraries for TCR alpha and TCR beta, each carrying sample barcodes and UMIs. TCRdb re-derived calls from the 5' RACE reads in MiXCR, one entry per CDR3 protein. The repertoire holds just over 350,000 distinct CDR3 sequences, with about an eighth as singletons. The sequence derives from a young man who had mild COVID-19 (a few samples of this study predate the infection). Cell type and time point are not known. Sequenced input: PBMCs or a T cell subset sorted from them (not recorded which). The chain combines TRBV5-1 with TRBJ2-3, with 9 bases aligning to TRBD2. CDR3 sequence: CASSLGASGGTDTQYF. As DNA, the CDR3 is TGCGCCAGCAGCTTGGGAGCTAGCGGGGGCACAGATACGCAGTATTTT.